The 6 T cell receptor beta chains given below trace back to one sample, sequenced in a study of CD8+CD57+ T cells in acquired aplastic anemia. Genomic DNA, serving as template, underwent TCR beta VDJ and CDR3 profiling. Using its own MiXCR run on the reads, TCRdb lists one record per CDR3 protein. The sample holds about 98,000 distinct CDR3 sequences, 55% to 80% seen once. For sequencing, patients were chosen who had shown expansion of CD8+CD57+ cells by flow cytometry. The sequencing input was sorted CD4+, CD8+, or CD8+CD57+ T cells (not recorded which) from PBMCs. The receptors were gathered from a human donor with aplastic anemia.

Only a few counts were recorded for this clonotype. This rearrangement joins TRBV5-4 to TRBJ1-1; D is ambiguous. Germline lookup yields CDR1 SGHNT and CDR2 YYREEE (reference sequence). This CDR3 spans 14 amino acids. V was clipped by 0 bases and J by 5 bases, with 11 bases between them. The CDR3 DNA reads TGTGCCAGCAGCTTGGTTTCCCGGGAGACTGAAGCTTTCTTT. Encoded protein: CASSLVSRETEAFF.

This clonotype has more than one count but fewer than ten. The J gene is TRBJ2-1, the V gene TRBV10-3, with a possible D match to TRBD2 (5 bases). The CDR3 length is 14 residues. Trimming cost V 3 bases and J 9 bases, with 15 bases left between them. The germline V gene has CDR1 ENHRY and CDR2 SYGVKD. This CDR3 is CAISDEGTGGEQFF. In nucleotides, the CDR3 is TGTGCCATCAGTGACGAGGGCACGGGCGGTGAGCAGTTCTTC.

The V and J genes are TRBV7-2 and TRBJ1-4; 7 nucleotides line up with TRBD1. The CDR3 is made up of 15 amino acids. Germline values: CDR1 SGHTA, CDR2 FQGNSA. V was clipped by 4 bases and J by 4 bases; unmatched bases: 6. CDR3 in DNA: TGTGCCAGCAGCTCAACGGACAGGTTTAATGAAAAACTGTTTTTT. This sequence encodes CASSSTDRFNEKLFF.

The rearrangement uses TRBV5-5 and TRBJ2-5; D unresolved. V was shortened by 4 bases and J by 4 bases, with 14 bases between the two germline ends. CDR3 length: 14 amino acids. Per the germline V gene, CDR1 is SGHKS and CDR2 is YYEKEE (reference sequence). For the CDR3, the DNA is TGTGCCAGCAGCAGACCTAGACACGCAGAGACCCAGTACTTC. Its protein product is CASSRPRHAETQYF.

The CDR3 here is CASRPPGNTIYF. CDR3 DNA sequence: TGTGCCAGCAGACCTCCCGGAAACACCATATATTTT. V is TRBV12-3 or TRBV12-4 and J is TRBJ1-3; no reliable D call. This CDR3 contains 12 residues. Deletions cut 6 bases from V and 4 bases from J, with 7 bases between.

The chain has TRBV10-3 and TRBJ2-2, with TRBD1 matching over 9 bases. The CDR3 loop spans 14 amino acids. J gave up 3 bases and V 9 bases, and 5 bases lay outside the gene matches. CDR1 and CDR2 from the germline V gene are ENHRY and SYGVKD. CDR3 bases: TGTGCCATACAGGGGGCGCGGGACACCGGGGAGCTGTTTTTT. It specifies CAIQGARDTGELFF.